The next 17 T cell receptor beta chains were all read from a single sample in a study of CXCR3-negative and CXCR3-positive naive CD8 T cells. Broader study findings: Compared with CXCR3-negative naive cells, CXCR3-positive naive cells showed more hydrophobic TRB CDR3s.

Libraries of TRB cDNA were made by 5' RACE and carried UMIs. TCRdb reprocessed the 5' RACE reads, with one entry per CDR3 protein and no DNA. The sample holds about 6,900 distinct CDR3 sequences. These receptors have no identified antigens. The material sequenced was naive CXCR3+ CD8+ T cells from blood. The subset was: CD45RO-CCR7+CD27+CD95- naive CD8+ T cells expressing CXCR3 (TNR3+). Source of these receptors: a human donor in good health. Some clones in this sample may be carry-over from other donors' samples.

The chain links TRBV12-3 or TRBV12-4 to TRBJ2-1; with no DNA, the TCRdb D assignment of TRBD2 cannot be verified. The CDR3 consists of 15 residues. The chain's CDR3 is CASSPLAGVANEQFF.

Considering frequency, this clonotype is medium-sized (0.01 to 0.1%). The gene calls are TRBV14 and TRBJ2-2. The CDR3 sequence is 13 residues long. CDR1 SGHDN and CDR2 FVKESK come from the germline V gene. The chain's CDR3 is CASSPIVTGELFF.

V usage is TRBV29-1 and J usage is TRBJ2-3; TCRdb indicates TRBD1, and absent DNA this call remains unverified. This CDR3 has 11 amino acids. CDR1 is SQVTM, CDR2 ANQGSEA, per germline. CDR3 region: CSVEVGGTQYF.

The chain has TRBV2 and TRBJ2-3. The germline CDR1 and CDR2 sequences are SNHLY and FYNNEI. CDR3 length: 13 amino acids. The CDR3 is CASSDYTTDTQYF. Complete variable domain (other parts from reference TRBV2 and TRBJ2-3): EPEVTQTPSHQVTQMGQEVILRCVPISNHLYFYWYRQILGQKVEFLVSFYNNEISEKSEIFDDQFSVERPDGSNFTLKIRSTKLEDSAMYFCASSDYTTDTQYFGPGTRLTVL.

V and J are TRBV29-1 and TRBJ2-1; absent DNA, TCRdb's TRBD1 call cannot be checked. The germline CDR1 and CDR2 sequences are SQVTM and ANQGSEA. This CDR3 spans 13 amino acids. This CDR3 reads CSVEGGAYNEQFF.

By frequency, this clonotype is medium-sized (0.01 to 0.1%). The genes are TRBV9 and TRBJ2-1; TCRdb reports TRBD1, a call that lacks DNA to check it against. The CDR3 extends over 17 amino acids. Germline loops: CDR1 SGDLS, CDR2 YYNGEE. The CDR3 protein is CASSSDLGQGAGNEQFF.

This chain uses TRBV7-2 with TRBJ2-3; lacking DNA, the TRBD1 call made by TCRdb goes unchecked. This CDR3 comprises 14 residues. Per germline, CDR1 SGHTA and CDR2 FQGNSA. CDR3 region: CASISVGGADTQYF.

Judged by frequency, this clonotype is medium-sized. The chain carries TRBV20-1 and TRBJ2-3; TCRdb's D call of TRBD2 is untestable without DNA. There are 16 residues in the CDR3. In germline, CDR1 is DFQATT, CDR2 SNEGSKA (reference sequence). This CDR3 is CSARPVWEDGTDTQYF.

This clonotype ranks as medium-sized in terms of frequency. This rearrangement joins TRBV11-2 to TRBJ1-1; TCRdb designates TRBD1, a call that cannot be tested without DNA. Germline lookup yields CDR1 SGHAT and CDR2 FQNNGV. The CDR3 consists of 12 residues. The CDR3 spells CASDTGATEAFF.

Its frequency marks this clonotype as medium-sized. CDR3 sequence reads: CASSSGTSGSTDTQYF. The V call is TRBV7-9, the J call TRBJ2-3; TCRdb returns TRBD2, unconfirmable since there is no DNA. Looked up from germline, CDR1 is SEHNR and CDR2 is FQNEAQ (reference sequence). This CDR3 has 16 amino acids.

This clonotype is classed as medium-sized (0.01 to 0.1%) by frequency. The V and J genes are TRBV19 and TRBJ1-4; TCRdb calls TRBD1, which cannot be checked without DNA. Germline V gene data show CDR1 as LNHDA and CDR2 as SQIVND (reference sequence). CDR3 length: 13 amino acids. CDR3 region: CASTGQLGEKLFF.

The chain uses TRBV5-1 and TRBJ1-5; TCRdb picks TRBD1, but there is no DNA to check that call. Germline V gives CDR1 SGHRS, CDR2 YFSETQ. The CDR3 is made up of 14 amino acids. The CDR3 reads CASSYQGLDQPQHF.

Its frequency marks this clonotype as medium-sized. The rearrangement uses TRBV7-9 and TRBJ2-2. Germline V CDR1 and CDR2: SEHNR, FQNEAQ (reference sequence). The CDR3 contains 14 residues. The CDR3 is CASSPRRNTGELFF.

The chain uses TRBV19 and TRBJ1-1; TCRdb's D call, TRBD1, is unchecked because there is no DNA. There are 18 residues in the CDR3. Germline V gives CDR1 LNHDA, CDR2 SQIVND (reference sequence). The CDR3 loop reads CASTHRGVVGRGNTEAFF.

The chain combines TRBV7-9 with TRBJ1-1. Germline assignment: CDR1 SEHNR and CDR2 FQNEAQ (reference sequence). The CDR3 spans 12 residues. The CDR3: CASSRGNTEAFF.

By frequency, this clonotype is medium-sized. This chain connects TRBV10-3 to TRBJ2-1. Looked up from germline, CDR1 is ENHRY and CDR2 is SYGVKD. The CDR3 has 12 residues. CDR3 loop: CAISESRNEQFF.

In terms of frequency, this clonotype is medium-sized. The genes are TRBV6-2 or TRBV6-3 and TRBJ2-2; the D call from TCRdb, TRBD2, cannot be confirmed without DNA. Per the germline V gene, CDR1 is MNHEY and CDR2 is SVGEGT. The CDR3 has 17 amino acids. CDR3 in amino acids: CASSLDPTGPNTGELFF.